The 2 T cell receptor beta chains reported below all come from one sample, sequenced in a study of T cell changes during pregnancy in multiple sclerosis. Generated by immunoSEQ multiplex PCR, the TCRdb table keeps only in-frame clones and is missing some. The sample lists over 60,000 clones; roughly 96% were seen once. The sample in question was CD8+ T cells from peripheral blood mononuclear cells, obtained after pregnancy. The source of these receptors is a female donor with multiple sclerosis, enrolled in a pregnancy study.

The CDR3 DNA reads as TGTGCCAGCAGCTTAGGACAGGGGGACCTCTACGAGCAGTACTTC. The encoded protein is CASSLGQGDLYEQYF. This chain joins TRBV7-2 and TRBJ2-7, with TRBD1 identical over 9 bases. V lost 1 base, J lost 3 bases, and 4 bases stayed unmatched. The CDR3 contains 15 residues. Germline CDR1 SGHTA, CDR2 FQGNSA.

This chain connects TRBV7-8 to TRBJ2-1; no firm D call. The CDR3 is 15 amino acids. CDR1 is SGHVS, CDR2 FQNEAQ, per germline. V dropped 5 bases and J dropped 3 bases, with 14 bases sitting between them. In nucleotides, the CDR3 is TGTGCCAGCAGCACATCTCGGGTTGGCTACAATGAGCAGTTCTTC. Protein sequence: CASSTSRVGYNEQFF.